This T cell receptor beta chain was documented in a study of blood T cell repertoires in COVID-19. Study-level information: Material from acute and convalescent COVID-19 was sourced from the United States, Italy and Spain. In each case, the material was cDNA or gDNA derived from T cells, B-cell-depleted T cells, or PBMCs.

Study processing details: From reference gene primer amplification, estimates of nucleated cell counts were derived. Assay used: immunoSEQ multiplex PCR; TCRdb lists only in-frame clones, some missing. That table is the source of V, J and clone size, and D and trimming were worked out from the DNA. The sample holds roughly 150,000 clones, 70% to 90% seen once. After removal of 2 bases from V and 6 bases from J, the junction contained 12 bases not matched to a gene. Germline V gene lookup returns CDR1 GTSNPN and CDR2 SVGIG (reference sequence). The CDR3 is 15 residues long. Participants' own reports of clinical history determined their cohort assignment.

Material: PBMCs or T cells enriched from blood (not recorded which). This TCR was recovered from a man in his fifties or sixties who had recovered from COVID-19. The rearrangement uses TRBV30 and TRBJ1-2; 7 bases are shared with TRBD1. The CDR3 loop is CAWSLTTGAWNGYTF. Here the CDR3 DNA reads TGTGCCTGGAGTCTAACAACAGGGGCCTGGAATGGCTACACCTTC.